This TCR beta chain was profiled in a study of T cell repertoires in cytomegalovirus infection. One entry per CDR3 protein results from TCRdb running MiXCR on the reads. The repertoire holds roughly 200,000 distinct CDR3 sequences, approximately 17% seen once, with 25% in the top ten. Overall study findings and caveats: The cumulative frequency of public TCR beta families distinguished individuals who carried CMV together with the relevant HLA. Across the ex vivo response, the dominant clonotypes were HLA-C-restricted CMV-specific TCR beta clonotypes.

This clonotype occurred a few times. What it recognizes is unknown. V lost 1 base to trimming and J lost 5 bases, with 16 bases between them. This CDR3 spans 16 amino acids. Germline V gene lookup returns CDR1 SGHTA and CDR2 FQGNSA. The material sequenced was CD8+ T cells from PBMCs. The TCR was taken from a human donor in good health (CMV status not recorded). Some clones in this sample may be carry-over from other donors' samples. The chain links TRBV7-2 to TRBJ2-3; D unresolved. The chain's CDR3 is CASSLGRASRLDTQYF. The CDR3 region has the DNA TGTGCCAGCAGCTTAGGGAGAGCCAGTAGACTAGATACGCAGTATTTT.